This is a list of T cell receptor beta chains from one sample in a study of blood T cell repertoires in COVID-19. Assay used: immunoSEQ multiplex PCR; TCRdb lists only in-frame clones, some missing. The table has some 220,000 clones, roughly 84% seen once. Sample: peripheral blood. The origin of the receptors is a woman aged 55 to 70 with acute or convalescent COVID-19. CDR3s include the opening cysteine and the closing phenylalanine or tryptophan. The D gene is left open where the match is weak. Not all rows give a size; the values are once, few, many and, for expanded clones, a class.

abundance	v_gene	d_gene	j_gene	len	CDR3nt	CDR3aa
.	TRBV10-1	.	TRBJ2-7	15	TGCGCCAGCAGTGAGTCGCAGGGTAGAGCCTACGAGCAGTACTTC	CASSESQGRAYEQYF
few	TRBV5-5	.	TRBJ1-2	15	TGTGCCAGCAGCTTGAGTACCCTCCGACTCTATGGCTACACCTTC	CASSLSTLRLYGYTF
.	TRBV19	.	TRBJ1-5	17	TGTGCCAGCCTCAGGGGCGGGGGCGTTGATGGCAATCAGCCCCAGCATTTT	CASLRGGGVDGNQPQHF
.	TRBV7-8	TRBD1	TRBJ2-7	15	TGTGCCAGCAGCCCGCGTTGGGACAGGGCCTACGAGCAGTACTTC	CASSPRWDRAYEQYF
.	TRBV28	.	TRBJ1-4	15	TGTGCCAGCAGTCCGTCGACAAATTTGGGTGAAAAACTGTTTTTT	CASSPSTNLGEKLFF
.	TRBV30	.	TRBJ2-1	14	TGTGCCTGGACCCCACAGTCCTCCTACAATGAGCAGTTCTTC	CAWTPQSSYNEQFF
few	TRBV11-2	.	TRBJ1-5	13	TGTGCCAGCAGCCTCGGGATGGCTCAGCCCCAGCATTTT	CASSLGMAQPQHF
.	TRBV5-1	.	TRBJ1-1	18	TGCGCCAGCTCCCACTTACAGGGTGTCGCCTTTGGGGACACTGAAGCTTTCTTT	CASSHLQGVAFGDTEAFF
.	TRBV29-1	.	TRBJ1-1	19	TGCAGCGTTATTAAAAGAAACAACAGGGCCCCACCATTGAACACTGAAGCTTTCTTT	CSVIKRNNRAPPLNTEAFF
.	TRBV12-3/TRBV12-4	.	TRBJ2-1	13	TGTGCCAGCAGTTTAGGAGGGCCAAATGAGCAGTTCTTC	CASSLGGPNEQFF
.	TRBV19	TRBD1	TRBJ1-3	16	TGTGCCAGTATGGGACCGGGACAGGGGGCCGCGAACACCATATATTTT	CASMGPGQGAANTIYF
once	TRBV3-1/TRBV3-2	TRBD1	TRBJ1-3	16	TGTGCCAGCAGCCAGGTGGGACAGGGTTTAGGAAACACCATATATTTT	CASSQVGQGLGNTIYF
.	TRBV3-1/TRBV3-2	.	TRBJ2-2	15	TGTGCCAGCAGCCGCTGGGACACGGACACCGGGGAGCTGTTTTTT	CASSRWDTDTGELFF
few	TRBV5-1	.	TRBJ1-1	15	TGCGCCAGCACATTTGACGTGGGGGGGTTCACTGAAGCTTTCTTT	CASTFDVGGFTEAFF
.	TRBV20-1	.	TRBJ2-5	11	TGCAGTGCTACGACTACTGGGACCCAGTACTTC	CSATTTGTQYF